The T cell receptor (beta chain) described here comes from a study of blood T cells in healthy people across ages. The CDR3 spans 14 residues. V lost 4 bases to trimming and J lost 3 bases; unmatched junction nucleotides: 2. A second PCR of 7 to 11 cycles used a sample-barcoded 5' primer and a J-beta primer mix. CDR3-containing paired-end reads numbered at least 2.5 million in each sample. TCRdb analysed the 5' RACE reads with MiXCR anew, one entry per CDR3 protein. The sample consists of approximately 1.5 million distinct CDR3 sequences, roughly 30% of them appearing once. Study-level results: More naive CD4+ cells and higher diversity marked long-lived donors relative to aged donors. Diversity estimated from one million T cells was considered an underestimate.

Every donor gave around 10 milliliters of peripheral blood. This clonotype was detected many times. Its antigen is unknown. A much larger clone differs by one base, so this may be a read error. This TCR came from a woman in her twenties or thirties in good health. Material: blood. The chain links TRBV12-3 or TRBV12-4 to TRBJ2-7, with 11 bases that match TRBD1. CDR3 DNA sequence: TGTGCCAGCAGTTGTGGGACAGGGGGCTACGAGCAGTACTTC. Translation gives CASSCGTGGYEQYF.